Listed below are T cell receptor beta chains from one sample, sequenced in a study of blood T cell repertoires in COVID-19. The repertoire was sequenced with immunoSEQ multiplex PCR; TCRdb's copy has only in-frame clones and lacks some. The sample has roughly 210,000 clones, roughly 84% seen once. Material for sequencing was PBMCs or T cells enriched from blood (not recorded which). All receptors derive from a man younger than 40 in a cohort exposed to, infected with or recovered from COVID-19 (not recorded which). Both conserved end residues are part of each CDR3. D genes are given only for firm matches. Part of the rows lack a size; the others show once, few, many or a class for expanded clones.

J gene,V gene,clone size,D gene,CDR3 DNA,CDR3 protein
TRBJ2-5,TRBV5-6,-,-,TGTGCCAGCAGCACCACCGGGACCAGAGGAGGGGAGACCCAGTACTTC,CASSTTGTRGGETQYF
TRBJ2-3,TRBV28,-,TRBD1,TGTGCCAGCAGCCCGCAAGGGGGCCCAACAGATACGCAGTATTTT,CASSPQGGPTDTQYF
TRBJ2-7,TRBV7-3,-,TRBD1,TGTGCCAGCAGCGTTCACCGACAGGGGGCAACTGAAACCTACGAGCAGTACTTC,CASSVHRQGATETYEQYF
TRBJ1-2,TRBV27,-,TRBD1,TGTGCCAGCAGTTTATCCGCGACTACGACAGGGTTAAACTATGGCTACACCTTC,CASSLSATTTGLNYGYTF
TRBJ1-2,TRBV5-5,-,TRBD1,TGTGCCAGCAGCTCAAAGGACAGGGGTCCGGGGTATGGCTACACCTTC,CASSSKDRGPGYGYTF
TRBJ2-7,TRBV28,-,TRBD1,TGTGCCAGCAGTTTCCAGGGGGCAGAGTACGAGCAGTACTTC,CASSFQGAEYEQYF
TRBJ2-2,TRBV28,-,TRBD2,TGTGCCAGCACTAGGGGACTAGCGGTAACCGGGGAGCTGTTTTTT,CASTRGLAVTGELFF
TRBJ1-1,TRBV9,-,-,TGTGCCAGCAGCGGGTCGGCTGTCCGGGAGCGCGCGGGCACTGAAGCTTTCTTT,CASSGSAVRERAGTEAFF
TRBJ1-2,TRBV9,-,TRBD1,TGTGCCAGCAGCGTAGGGGACAGGGTTCAATTGGGCTATGGCTACACCTTC,CASSVGDRVQLGYGYTF
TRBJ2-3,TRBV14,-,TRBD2,TGTGCCAGCAGCCAAGAGATTGGGCTAGCGGGAGGCCGAGTTACGCAGTATTTT,CASSQEIGLAGGRVTQYF
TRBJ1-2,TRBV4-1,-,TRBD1,TGCGCCAGCAGCCAAGGGACAGGTACCTACTATGGCTACACCTTC,CASSQGTGTYYGYTF
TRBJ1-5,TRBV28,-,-,TGTGCCAGCAGTTTAGCCCCCGCGGGCAATCAGCCCCAGCATTTT,CASSLAPAGNQPQHF
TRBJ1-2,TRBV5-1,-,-,TGCGCCAGCAGCTTGACAGGGACCGACTACACCTTC,CASSLTGTDYTF
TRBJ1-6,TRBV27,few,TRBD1,TGTGCCAGCAGTTTAGACCCCCGGACAGGGATGGCTTCACCCCTCCACTTT,CASSLDPRTGMASPLHF
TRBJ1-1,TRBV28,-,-,TGTGCCAGCAGTCTTCACAGTGAAGCGGGAGAAGCTTTCTTT,CASSLHSEAGEAFF
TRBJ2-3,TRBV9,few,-,TGTGCCAGCAGCCCTGGGGGGGCGTACTTCAGCACAGATACGCAGTATTTT,CASSPGGAYFSTDTQYF
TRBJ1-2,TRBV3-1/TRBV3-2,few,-,TGTGCCAGCAGCCAAGACAGGGTTGGCTACACCTTC,CASSQDRVGYTF
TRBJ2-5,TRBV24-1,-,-,TGTGCCACCAGTGATGCCTCAGGAACCAAAGAGACCCAGTACTTC,CATSDASGTKETQYF
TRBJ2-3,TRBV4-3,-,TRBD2,TGCGCCAGCAGCCAAGGGCCCGGGACTAGCGGTAGCACAGATACGCAGTATTTT,CASSQGPGTSGSTDTQYF
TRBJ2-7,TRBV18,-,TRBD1,TGTGCCAGCTCACCTAGACAGGGCACACTTTCATCACGGGAGTACTTC,CASSPRQGTLSSREYF
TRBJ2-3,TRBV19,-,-,TGTGCCAGTAGACTACAGGGAACTCGCACAGATACGCAGTATTTT,CASRLQGTRTDTQYF
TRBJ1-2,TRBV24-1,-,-,TGTGCCACCAGTGATCAGACTAACTATGGCTACACCTTC,CATSDQTNYGYTF
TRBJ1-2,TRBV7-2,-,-,TGTGCCAGCAGCGTAGCTGGGACTCCATATGGCTACACCTTC,CASSVAGTPYGYTF
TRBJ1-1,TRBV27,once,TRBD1,TGTGCCAGCAGTTCGCTAGGACAGGGCCACACTGAAGCTTTCTTT,CASSSLGQGHTEAFF
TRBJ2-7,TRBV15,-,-,TGTGCCACCAGCAGTTTAGAGGGCGCGAACGAGCAGTACTTC,CATSSLEGANEQYF
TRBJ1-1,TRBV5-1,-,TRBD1,TGCGCCAGCAGCTCCTGGACAGGCTCAGGCACTGAAGCTTTCTTT,CASSSWTGSGTEAFF
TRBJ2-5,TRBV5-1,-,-,TGCGCCAGCAGCTTCCCTGACGGGAGTCGCAAGACCCAGTACTTC,CASSFPDGSRKTQYF
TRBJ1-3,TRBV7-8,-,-,TGTGCCAGCAGCCCAGGGACTCCAGGAGACACCATATATTTT,CASSPGTPGDTIYF
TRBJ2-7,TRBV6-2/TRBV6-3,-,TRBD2,TGTGCCAGCAGTTACGTCCCGGGACTAGCTGGCGAGCAGTACTTC,CASSYVPGLAGEQYF
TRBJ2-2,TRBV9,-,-,TGTGCCAGCAGCGTAGCTGGCAGAAGCACCGGGGAGCTGTTTTTT,CASSVAGRSTGELFF
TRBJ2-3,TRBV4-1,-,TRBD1,TGCGCCAGCAGCCAATACGGATCAGAGGACAGGGTTGCAGATACGCAGTATTTT,CASSQYGSEDRVADTQYF
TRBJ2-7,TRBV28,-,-,TGTGCCAGCAGTTTATCCGTTCCTCAGTACTTC,CASSLSVPQYF
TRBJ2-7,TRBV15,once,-,TGTGCCACCAGCGATTCGGGCTCAACGCGGGACGAGCAGTACTTC,CATSDSGSTRDEQYF
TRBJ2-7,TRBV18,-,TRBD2,TGTGCCAGCTCACCAGGAGTATTGGCTAGCGGGGTTTCCTACGAGCAGTACTTC,CASSPGVLASGVSYEQYF
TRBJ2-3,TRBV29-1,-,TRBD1,TGCAGCGTTTTTGGGACAGTCAAAAGCACAGATACGCAGTATTTT,CSVFGTVKSTDTQYF
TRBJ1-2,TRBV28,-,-,TGTGCCAGCAGTCTCGACAGGCTGGATGGCTACACCTTC,CASSLDRLDGYTF
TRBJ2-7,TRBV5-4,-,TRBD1,TGTGCCAGCAGCTTGGAACCAGGGGGCGCCTACGAGCAGTACTTC,CASSLEPGGAYEQYF
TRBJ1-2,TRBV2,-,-,TGTGCCAGCAGTGAGGTCGGGGACTATGGCTACACCTTC,CASSEVGDYGYTF
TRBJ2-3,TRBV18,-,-,TGTGCCAGCTCACCCCCTAGCACAGATACGCAGTATTTT,CASSPPSTDTQYF
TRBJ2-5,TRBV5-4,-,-,TGTGCCAGCAGCGTACAGGAGACCCAGTACTTC,CASSVQETQYF